These T cell receptor beta chains were read from a single sample in a study of monozygotic twins with inflammatory bowel disease. TCRdb re-called the 5' RACE reads and catalogs CDR3 proteins one per entry, DNA excluded. The sample's table shows a few hundred thousand distinct CDR3 sequences. Sequenced input: blood. These receptors came from a human donor with ulcerative colitis or Crohn's disease, or a healthy co-twin of an affected twin (not recorded which). The CDR3 runs from the conserved cysteine through the conserved F or W.

CASSFPGAKTEAFF,TRBV5-1,TRBJ1-1
CASRRNLGETQYF,TRBV12-3/TRBV12-4,TRBJ2-5
CASSRLAGVGDTQYF,TRBV12-3/TRBV12-4,TRBJ2-3
CASSFSTLSTDTQYF,TRBV7-2,TRBJ2-3
CASSPSGQLGEQYF,TRBV7-9,TRBJ2-7
CSARVPLAGRTDTQYF,TRBV20-1,TRBJ2-3
CASSLDRATGYTF,TRBV7-2,TRBJ1-2
CASSYLDRPDTQYF,TRBV6-6,TRBJ2-3
CASSLVQPHEQYF,TRBV7-9,TRBJ2-7
CASTGQGGGYTF,TRBV5-1,TRBJ1-2
CASSSGDRVNWGEQFF,TRBV5-1,TRBJ2-1
CASSWGLTGIETQYF,TRBV5-1,TRBJ2-5
CASSIQTLNYGYTF,TRBV28,TRBJ1-2
CASSLGRGRSTDTQYF,TRBV5-5,TRBJ2-3
CSVEDEETQYF,TRBV29-1,TRBJ2-5
CASSLGHPNTEAFF,TRBV7-6,TRBJ1-1
CASSPPGGGKNTEAFF,TRBV18,TRBJ1-1
CASSYSSQDSYEQYF,TRBV6-5,TRBJ2-7
CASSQVRTGPRIETQYF,TRBV4-1,TRBJ2-5
CATSPRSPTDEQYF,TRBV15,TRBJ2-7
CASSARLAGMDEQFF,TRBV19,TRBJ2-1
CASSPGQGNTEAFF,TRBV18,TRBJ1-1